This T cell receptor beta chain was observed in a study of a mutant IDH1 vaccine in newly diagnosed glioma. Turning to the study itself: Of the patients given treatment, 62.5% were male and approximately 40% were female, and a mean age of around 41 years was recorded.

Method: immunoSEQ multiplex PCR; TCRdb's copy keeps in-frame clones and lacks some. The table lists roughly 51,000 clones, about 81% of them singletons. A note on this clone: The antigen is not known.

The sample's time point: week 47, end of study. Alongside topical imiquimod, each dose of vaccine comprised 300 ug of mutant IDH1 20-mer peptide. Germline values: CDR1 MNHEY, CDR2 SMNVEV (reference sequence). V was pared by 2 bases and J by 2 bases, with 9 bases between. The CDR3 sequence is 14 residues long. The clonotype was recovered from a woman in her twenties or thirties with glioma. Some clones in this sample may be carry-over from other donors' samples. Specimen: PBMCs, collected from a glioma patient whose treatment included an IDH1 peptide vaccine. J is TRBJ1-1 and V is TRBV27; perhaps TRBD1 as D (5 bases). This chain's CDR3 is CASSLQGGNTEAFF. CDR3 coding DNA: TGTGCCAGCAGTTTACAGGGCGGCAACACTGAAGCTTTCTTT.